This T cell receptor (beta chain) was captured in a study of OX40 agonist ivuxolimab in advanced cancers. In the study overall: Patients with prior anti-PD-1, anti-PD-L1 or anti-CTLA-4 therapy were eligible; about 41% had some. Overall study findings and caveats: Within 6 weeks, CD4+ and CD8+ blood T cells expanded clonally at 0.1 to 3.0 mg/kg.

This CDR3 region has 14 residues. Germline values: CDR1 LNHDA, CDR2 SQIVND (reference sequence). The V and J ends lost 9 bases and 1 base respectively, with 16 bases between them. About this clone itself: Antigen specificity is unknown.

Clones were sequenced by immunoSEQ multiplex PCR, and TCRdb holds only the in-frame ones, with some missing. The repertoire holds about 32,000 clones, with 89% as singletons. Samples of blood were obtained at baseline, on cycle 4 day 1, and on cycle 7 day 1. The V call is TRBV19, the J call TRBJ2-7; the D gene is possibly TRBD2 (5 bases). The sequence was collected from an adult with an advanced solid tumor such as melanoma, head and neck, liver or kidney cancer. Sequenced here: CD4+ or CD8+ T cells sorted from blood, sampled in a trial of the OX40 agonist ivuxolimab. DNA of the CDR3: TGTGCCAGCAACCAAGGACTCCGGTCCTACGAGCAGTACTTC. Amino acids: CASNQGLRSYEQYF.